This T cell receptor beta chain was retrieved from a study of T cells after yellow fever vaccination. Study-level information: In the case of low-cell-number fractions, SMART-Seq v4 Ultra Low Input was used for preparation.

The ends were cut back, 2 bases at V and 7 bases at J, with 3 bases in the middle. The CDR3 is made up of 11 amino acids. Germline CDR1 and CDR2: ENHRY and SYGVKD. As concerns this clonotype: What it binds is not known.

MiXCR, run by TCRdb on the 5' RACE reads, gives a single entry per CDR3 protein. The sample has just under 600,000 distinct CDR3 sequences, roughly 12% seen once; the top ten hold about 14%. Regarding the study as a whole: Although the secondary response was weaker, it peaked faster, at day 5 versus 15. Among primary-vaccination clones, most reappeared after the booster, at about 95% for CD4 and 88% for CD8. Researchers noted that a small share of clonotypes showed up in both CD4 and CD8 compartments.

The chain joins TRBV10-3 to TRBJ2-1; D unclear. The receptor was isolated from a young man who received the YFV17D yellow fever vaccine. Sequences were derived from PBMCs, sampled on the day of the yellow fever booster vaccination. The CDR3 reads CAISERNEQFF. Here the CDR3 DNA reads TGTGCCATCAGTGAGAGGAATGAGCAGTTCTTC.